The rows below give T cell receptor beta chains drawn from one sample of a study of blood T cells in healthy people across ages. TCRdb fed the 5' RACE reads into MiXCR, producing one record per CDR3 protein. The data show hundreds of thousands of distinct CDR3 sequences, roughly 31% seen once. The sequenced sample consisted of blood. These receptors came from a woman aged 80 or over in good health. CDR3s include the opening cysteine and the closing phenylalanine or tryptophan. A D gene is named only where the DNA matches it firmly. Not every row has a clone size; where given, it reads once, few, many or a size class.

clone size: .; D gene: TRBD2; J gene: TRBJ2-1; V gene: TRBV7-2; CDR3 protein: CASGLVATSGYNEQVF; CDR3 DNA: TGTGCCAGCGGCTTAGTGGCGACTAGCGGCTACAATGAGCAGGTCTTC
clone size: many; D gene: TRBD2; J gene: TRBJ2-5; V gene: TRBV20-1; CDR3 protein: CSAGPGLALETQYF; CDR3 DNA: TGCAGTGCTGGACCCGGACTAGCTCTGGAGACCCAGTACTTC
clone size: many; D gene: .; J gene: TRBJ2-3; V gene: TRBV7-9; CDR3 protein: CASSSGVVSTDTQYF; CDR3 DNA: TGTGCCAGCAGCTCAGGAGTTGTGAGCACAGATACGCAGTATTTT
clone size: few; D gene: TRBD2; J gene: TRBJ2-5; V gene: TRBV27; CDR3 protein: CASSLIGWGLAGETQYF; CDR3 DNA: TGTGCCAGCAGTTTAATAGGTTGGGGACTAGCAGGGGAGACCCAGTACTTC
clone size: many; D gene: TRBD2; J gene: TRBJ2-3; V gene: TRBV20-1; CDR3 protein: CSGVAGGNTDTQYF; CDR3 DNA: TGCAGTGGAGTAGCGGGTGGGAACACAGATACGCAGTATTTT
clone size: .; D gene: .; J gene: TRBJ1-2; V gene: TRBV12-3/TRBV12-4; CDR3 protein: CATSDGHGYTF; CDR3 DNA: TGTGCCACCTCAGACGGCCATGGCTACACCTTC
clone size: .; D gene: TRBD2; J gene: TRBJ2-3; V gene: TRBV7-2; CDR3 protein: CASRPGGAGTDTQYF; CDR3 DNA: TGTGCCAGCCGACCCGGGGGGGCGGGCACAGATACGCAGTATTTT
clone size: .; D gene: .; J gene: TRBJ2-2; V gene: TRBV4-2; CDR3 protein: CASSQDSTTTNTGELFF; CDR3 DNA: TGTGCCAGCAGCCAAGACAGCACAACTACGAACACCGGGGAGCTGTTTTTT
clone size: many; D gene: TRBD1; J gene: TRBJ1-6; V gene: TRBV27; CDR3 protein: CASSRTGSGNSPLHF; CDR3 DNA: TGTGCCAGCAGTCGGACAGGGTCGGGCAATTCACCCCTCCACTTT
clone size: many; D gene: TRBD2; J gene: TRBJ2-1; V gene: TRBV12-3/TRBV12-4; CDR3 protein: CASSPGTSGGSDNEQFF; CDR3 DNA: TGTGCCAGCAGTCCTGGGACTAGCGGGGGCTCCGACAATGAGCAGTTCTTC
clone size: .; D gene: TRBD2; J gene: TRBJ2-1; V gene: TRBV12-3/TRBV12-4; CDR3 protein: CASSATSGPYNEQFF; CDR3 DNA: TGTGCCAGCAGTGCTACTAGCGGGCCATACAATGAGCAGTTCTTC
clone size: few; D gene: .; J gene: TRBJ1-5; V gene: TRBV2; CDR3 protein: CASSGSRMGNQPQHF; CDR3 DNA: TGTGCCAGCAGTGGGTCCAGAATGGGAAATCAGCCCCAGCATTTT
clone size: few; D gene: .; J gene: TRBJ1-4; V gene: TRBV5-1; CDR3 protein: CASRSAGSHEKRFF; CDR3 DNA: TGCGCCAGCAGGAGTGCGGGCTCCCACGAAAAACGGTTTTTT
clone size: .; D gene: TRBD1; J gene: TRBJ2-7; V gene: TRBV5-6; CDR3 protein: CASSPEDRDYYNEQYF; CDR3 DNA: TGTGCCAGCAGCCCGGAGGACAGGGATTACTACAATGAGCAGTACTTC
clone size: many; D gene: TRBD1; J gene: TRBJ1-2; V gene: TRBV20-1; CDR3 protein: CSASTGFNYGYTF; CDR3 DNA: TGCAGTGCATCGACAGGGTTCAACTATGGCTACACCTTC
clone size: .; D gene: .; J gene: TRBJ1-2; V gene: TRBV29-1; CDR3 protein: CSGTWTAYGYTF; CDR3 DNA: TGCAGCGGGACTTGGACGGCCTACGGCTACACCTTC
clone size: .; D gene: .; J gene: TRBJ2-7; V gene: TRBV7-2; CDR3 protein: CASSPALQVGEQYF; CDR3 DNA: TGTGCCAGCAGCCCAGCACTGCAAGTCGGGGAGCAGTACTTC
clone size: .; D gene: TRBD1; J gene: TRBJ2-3; V gene: TRBV12-3/TRBV12-4; CDR3 protein: CASSWDRSTDVQYF; CDR3 DNA: TGTGCCAGCAGCTGGGACAGGAGCACAGATGTGCAGTATTTT
clone size: .; D gene: .; J gene: TRBJ1-2; V gene: TRBV20-1; CDR3 protein: CSASLGGNYGYTF; CDR3 DNA: TGCAGTGCTAGTCTTGGGGGCAACTATGGCTACACCTTC
clone size: many; D gene: .; J gene: TRBJ2-4; V gene: TRBV20-1; CDR3 protein: CSARRASDIQYF; CDR3 DNA: TGCAGTGCTAGGAGGGCGTCGGACATTCAGTACTTC
clone size: few; D gene: .; J gene: TRBJ1-2; V gene: TRBV30; CDR3 protein: CAWSLGDNYGYTF; CDR3 DNA: TGTGCCTGGAGTCTCGGGGACAACTATGGCTACACCTTC
clone size: .; D gene: TRBD2; J gene: TRBJ2-7; V gene: TRBV20-1; CDR3 protein: CSARGISGRASSYEQYF; CDR3 DNA: TGCAGTGCTAGAGGGATTAGCGGGAGGGCCTCTTCCTACGAGCAGTACTTC
clone size: .; D gene: .; J gene: TRBJ2-3; V gene: TRBV7-8; CDR3 protein: CASSLAQQSTDTQYF; CDR3 DNA: TGTGCCAGCAGCTTAGCCCAGCAGAGCACAGATACGCAGTATTTT
clone size: many; D gene: TRBD2; J gene: TRBJ2-1; V gene: TRBV7-2; CDR3 protein: CASSPPFGRGGLNEQFF; CDR3 DNA: TGTGCCAGCAGCCCGCCTTTCGGGCGGGGGGGCTTGAATGAGCAGTTCTTC
clone size: many; D gene: .; J gene: TRBJ2-7; V gene: TRBV20-1; CDR3 protein: CSARRDIFYEQYF; CDR3 DNA: TGCAGTGCCCGCCGGGACATTTTCTACGAGCAGTACTTC
clone size: .; D gene: TRBD1; J gene: TRBJ1-1; V gene: TRBV3-1; CDR3 protein: CASSTGVGTEAFF; CDR3 DNA: TGTGCCAGCAGTACAGGGGTTGGAACTGAAGCTTTCTTT
clone size: .; D gene: .; J gene: TRBJ2-1; V gene: TRBV4-3; CDR3 protein: CASSPWDEQFF; CDR3 DNA: TGCGCCAGCAGCCCCTGGGATGAGCAGTTCTTC
clone size: .; D gene: .; J gene: TRBJ1-4; V gene: TRBV6-5; CDR3 protein: CASSYAGTGEKLFF; CDR3 DNA: TGTGCCAGCAGTTATGCCGGTACGGGTGAAAAACTGTTTTTT
clone size: many; D gene: TRBD1; J gene: TRBJ1-4; V gene: TRBV20-1; CDR3 protein: CSAIYPGTVNEKLFF; CDR3 DNA: TGCAGTGCTATCTACCCCGGGACAGTTAATGAAAAACTGTTTTTT
clone size: few; D gene: TRBD1; J gene: TRBJ1-5; V gene: TRBV20-1; CDR3 protein: CSASDRGGNQPQHF; CDR3 DNA: TGCAGTGCTTCGGACAGGGGCGGCAATCAGCCCCAGCATTTT
clone size: many; D gene: .; J gene: TRBJ2-3; V gene: TRBV20-1; CDR3 protein: CSAREGYTQYF; CDR3 DNA: TGCAGTGCTAGAGAAGGTTATACGCAGTATTTT
clone size: .; D gene: .; J gene: TRBJ2-5; V gene: TRBV6-5; CDR3 protein: CASSSTLLNGEETQYF; CDR3 DNA: TGTGCCAGCAGTTCTACCCTCTTGAATGGCGAAGAGACCCAGTACTTC
clone size: .; D gene: TRBD1; J gene: TRBJ2-3; V gene: TRBV6-1; CDR3 protein: CATGTGLNQPQYF; CDR3 DNA: TGTGCCACCGGGACAGGGTTAAATCAGCCCCAGTATTTT